Listed here are 16 T cell receptor beta chains from one sample, sequenced in a study of CD8 T cells in ankylosing spondylitis. MiXCR, applied by TCRdb to the 5' RACE reads, yields one record per CDR3 protein. The sample lists approximately 300,000 distinct CDR3 sequences, 20% occurring once. Source material: blood, either unsorted or a sorted T cell fraction (not recorded which). The receptor source for this set is a female donor with ankylosing spondylitis or in good health (not recorded which).

This clonotype was picked up a small number of times. The chain carries TRBV6-5 and TRBJ2-2; D not certain. V was cut by 4 bases and J by 0 bases, with 6 bases left in between. The CDR3 is 14 amino acids. The germline V gene has CDR1 MNHEY and CDR2 SVGAGI. The CDR3 DNA reads TGTGCCAGCAGTTTGCAAGCGAACACCGGGGAGCTGTTTTTT. Translation gives CASSLQANTGELFF.

The chain uses TRBV25-1 and TRBJ1-1, with TRBD1 as a possible D gene (6 bases). Germline assignment: CDR1 MGHDK and CDR2 SYGVNS. The V and J ends lost 9 bases and 0 bases respectively, with 8 bases between them. The CDR3 is made up of 12 amino acids. CDR3 loop: CASTGLNTEAFF. The CDR3 DNA is TGTGCCAGTACAGGGTTGAACACTGAAGCTTTCTTT. The full variable domain, completed using reference TRBV25-1 and TRBJ1-1, is EADIYQTPRYLVIGTGKKITLECSQTMGHDKMYWYQQDPGMELHLIHYSYGVNSTEKGDLSSESTVSRIRTEHFPLTLESARPSHTSQYLCASTGLNTEAFFGQGTRLTVV.

The gene calls are TRBV10-3 and TRBJ2-7, with D maybe TRBD2 (6 bases). The CDR3 has 13 residues. The germline CDR1 and CDR2 sequences are ENHRY and SYGVKD. The germline V and J ends were trimmed by 7 bases and 6 bases, with 16 bases remaining between them. The CDR3 loop reads CAITKGGEAEQYF. In DNA form, the CDR3 reads TGTGCCATCACGAAGGGCGGGGAGGCCGAGCAGTACTTC.

The chain uses TRBV10-3 and TRBJ2-1; the D is unclear. CDR3 length: 12 residues. V lost 6 bases, J lost 6 bases, and 9 bases lay in between. CDR1 is ENHRY, CDR2 SYGVKD, per germline. CDR3 sequence reads: CAIRSSGNEQFF. The DNA for the CDR3 is TGTGCCATCAGATCCTCGGGCAATGAGCAGTTCTTC.

This clonotype was counted ten times or more. The chain joins TRBV5-1 to TRBJ1-2, with 8 bases aligning to TRBD1. Germline V CDR1 and CDR2: SGHRS, YFSETQ. J lost 6 bases, V lost 5 bases, and 3 bases had no gene match. This CDR3 comprises 12 residues. CDR3 amino acids: CASRGQEHGYTF. The CDR3, as DNA: TGCGCCAGCAGGGGACAGGAACATGGCTACACCTTC. The entire variable domain, with the rest obtained from reference TRBV5-1 and TRBJ1-2, is as follows: KAGVTQTPRYLIKTRGQQVTLSCSPISGHRSVSWYQQTPGQGLQFLFEYFSETQRNKGNFPGRFSGRQFSNSRSEMNVSTLELGDSALYLCASRGQEHGYTFGSGTRLTVV.

In this sample, this clonotype turned up a few times. The CDR3 DNA is TGTGCCAGCAGCCTAGCGGGAGAGAGCGCAGATACGCAGTATTTT. Translated: CASSLAGESADTQYF. The rearrangement joins TRBV4-2 to TRBJ2-3, with 9 bases fitting TRBD2. The CDR3 sequence is 15 residues long. V lost 4 bases to trimming and J lost 4 bases; unmatched junction nucleotides: 6. Germline V gene lookup returns CDR1 LGHNA and CDR2 YNFKEQ.

The chain recombines TRBV5-5 with TRBJ2-7; D might be TRBD1 (6 bases). This CDR3 contains 13 residues. The V gene's germline CDR1 is SGHKS and CDR2 YYEKEE (reference sequence). V was trimmed by 4 bases and J by 7 bases, leaving 15 bases between them. CDR3 nucleotides: TGTGCCAGCAGCCCTGGGACACCCAGTGAGCAGTACTTC. Translating gives CASSPGTPSEQYF.

This clonotype was counted many times. This chain links TRBV5-1 with TRBJ1-1; D is undetermined. V was cut by 2 bases and J by 0 bases, with 5 bases left in between. The CDR3 is 13 residues long. CDR1 is SGHRS, CDR2 YFSETQ, per germline. The CDR3 is CASSLQLNTEAFF. The DNA of the CDR3 is TGCGCCAGCAGCTTACAGTTGAACACTGAAGCTTTCTTT.

This clonotype appeared a few times. The genes are TRBV9 and TRBJ2-5; possible D gene TRBD2, 6 bases. Germline V gene data show CDR1 as SGDLS and CDR2 as YYNGEE. Trimming pared 3 bases from V and 5 bases from J, leaving 17 bases between. This CDR3 has 15 residues. Here the CDR3 DNA reads TGTGCCAGCAGCGCCCGCCCGGGAGAGTTCGAGACCCAGTACTTC. As protein: CASSARPGEFETQYF.

Of note for this clonotype: An end of the junction does not agree with germline; a read error may underlie this. The chain is built from TRBV2 and TRBJ2-7; TRBD2 aligns across 11 bases. The CDR3 covers 14 residues. CDR1 SNHLY and CDR2 FYNNEI come from the germline V gene. CDR3: CASSEGLAAYEQYF. The CDR3 DNA follows: TGTGCCAGCAGTGAGGGACTAGCGGCCTATGAGCAGTACTTC.

The chain combines TRBV20-1 with TRBJ1-4; 9 nucleotides match TRBD1. This CDR3 contains 14 residues. In germline, CDR1 is DFQATT, CDR2 SNEGSKA (reference sequence). After removal of 8 bases from V and 0 bases from J, the junction contained 4 bases not matched to a gene. The CDR3 sequence: CSPTGGATNEKLFF. The DNA for the CDR3 is TGCAGTCCGACAGGGGGTGCAACTAATGAAAAACTGTTTTTT.

This rearrangement joins TRBV5-6 to TRBJ1-1; 7 bases align to TRBD1. V lost 4 bases, J lost 11 bases, and 11 bases stayed unmatched. The CDR3 is made up of 13 amino acids. Looked up from germline, CDR1 is SGHDT and CDR2 is YYEEEE. In DNA form, the CDR3 reads TGTGCCAGCAGCAGCGGGACAGCAACTGGGGCTTTCTTT. Translated, it gives CASSSGTATGAFF. Full variable domain (missing parts from reference TRBV5-6 and TRBJ1-1): DAGVTQSPTHLIKTRGQQVTLRCSPKSGHDTVSWYQQALGQGPQFIFQYYEEEERQRGNFPDRFSGHQFPNYSSELNVNALLLGDSALYLCASSSGTATGAFFGQGTRLTVV.

This clonotype was seen repeatedly, ten times or more. CDR3 in DNA: TGCAGTGCTAGACCCCCCGACGGAGGCACAGATACGCAGTATTTT. It encodes CSARPPDGGTDTQYF. This chain connects TRBV20-1 to TRBJ2-3; D is unclear. The CDR3 spans 15 residues. The germline V gene encodes CDR1 DFQATT and CDR2 SNEGSKA (reference sequence). V lost 2 bases, J lost 1 base, and 13 bases lay in between.

The rearrangement links TRBV19 to TRBJ2-1, with TRBD2 matching over 11 bases. This CDR3 is built from 14 residues. V was clipped by 8 bases and J by 8 bases; unmatched bases: 8. Germline-derived CDR1 and CDR2 are LNHDA and SQIVND (reference sequence). For the CDR3, the DNA is TGTGCCAGTTCCCGACTAGCGGGACGGGATGAGCAGTTCTTC. Protein sequence: CASSRLAGRDEQFF.

The V and J genes are TRBV6-2 or TRBV6-3 and TRBJ2-5; 10 bases match TRBD2. Germline-derived CDR1 and CDR2 are MNHEY and SVGEGT. V dropped 0 bases and J dropped 4; count of bases not matched to a gene: 2. This CDR3 is built from 15 residues. In nucleotides, the CDR3 is TGTGCCAGCAGTTACTCCCTAGCGGGAGCAGAGACCCAGTACTTC. Residues: CASSYSLAGAETQYF.

This clonotype was seen a few times. V and J are TRBV18 and TRBJ1-2; 10 bases line up with TRBD1. The V gene end was trimmed by 3 bases and the J gene end by 6 bases; junction bases not matched to a gene: 4. The CDR3 loop spans 14 amino acids. Germline lookup yields CDR1 KGHSH and CDR2 LQKENI. The CDR3 here is CASSPLDRGDGYTF. The CDR3, as DNA: TGTGCCAGCTCACCCTTGGACAGGGGGGATGGCTACACCTTC.